The 11 T cell receptor beta chains given below trace back to one sample, sequenced in a study of metastatic and nonmetastatic thyroid tumors. TCRdb re-called clones via MiXCR from the PCR reads. The sample lists around 40,000 clones, about 13% occurring once. No treatment of any kind had been given to any patient before thyroid surgery. Sequenced material: blood. Every receptor here comes from a female donor with papillary thyroid cancer or a benign thyroid nodule (not recorded which). Some clones in this sample may be carry-over from other donors' samples.

This clone was observed many times. V usage is TRBV6-2 or TRBV6-3 and J usage is TRBJ1-4; D is uncertain. Between the trimmed V and J ends, which lost 5 bases and 8 bases, there was a span of 9 bases. The germline V gene has CDR1 MNHEY and CDR2 SVGEGT. The CDR3 extends over 12 amino acids. CDR3 coding DNA: TGTGCCAGCAGTCAGAATAGGGAAAAACTGTTTTTT. This translates into CASSQNREKLFF.

The chain joins TRBV28 to TRBJ2-7, with 9 bases fitting TRBD1. V trimming: 5 bases; J trimming: 0 bases; junction bases outside the gene matches: 11. Germline V lookup: CDR1 MDHEN, CDR2 SYDVKM. This CDR3 is built from 17 residues. The CDR3 loop reads CASSTLDRGGSSYEQYF. For the CDR3, the DNA is TGTGCCAGCAGTACCCTCGACAGGGGGGGATCCTCCTACGAGCAGTACTTC.

This clone was seen many times. This chain connects TRBV6-1 to TRBJ2-5; the D is unclear. Germline V gene data show CDR1 as MNHNS and CDR2 as SASEGT. With 11 bases removed from V and 3 bases from J, the gap between germline ends came to 10 bases. CDR3 length: 11 residues. This chain's CDR3 is CASLLKETQYF. The CDR3 DNA reads as TGTGCCTCCCTCCTTAAAGAGACCCAGTACTTC.

In the case of this clone: This likely comes from a read error, as the CDR3 has no conserved phenylalanine or tryptophan at its end. Because the CDR3's place on the DNA is in doubt, the DNA is left out and the CDR3 is given as listed by TCRdb. The chain uses TRBV12-3 or TRBV12-4 and TRBJ2-1. With termini counted, the CDR3 has 15 amino acids. CDR3 sequence reads: CASSPDLFLPTMSSC.

In its sample, this clone was seen many times. This chain links TRBV3-1 with TRBJ1-1; D is possibly TRBD1 (6 bases). CDR3 length: 13 residues. The germline CDR1 and CDR2 sequences are LGHDT and YNNKEL (reference sequence). V lost 4 bases and J lost 8, with 14 bases in between. This CDR3 is CASSPPVGGEAFF. The CDR3 DNA follows: TGTGCCAGCAGCCCCCCCGTGGGGGGCGAAGCTTTCTTT.

This clone was observed a handful of times. A much larger clonotype is one base distant, so this may be a read error. J is TRBJ2-7 and V is TRBV6-2 or TRBV6-3; TRBD1 agrees at 7 bases. This CDR3 is built from 17 residues. Germline values: CDR1 MNHEY, CDR2 SVGEGT. The J segment lost 3 bases and the V segment lost 7 bases, leaving 18 bases of the junction unmatched. The CDR3 DNA reads TGTGCCAGCACCCTAGACGGGACAGACCATTTTGTCTACGAGCAGTACTTC. Its protein is CASTLDGTDHFVYEQYF.

This clone showed up many times. The rearrangement joins TRBV30 to TRBJ1-1, with a tentative D call TRBD1 (6 bases). Trimming took 5 bases from V and 4 from J, leaving 11 bases between them. Looked up from germline, CDR1 is GTSNPN and CDR2 is SVGIG (reference sequence). This CDR3 has 12 residues. CDR3 coding DNA: TGTGCCTGGCACGGGGGCGGCACTGAAGCTTTCTTT. Protein sequence: CAWHGGGTEAFF. Using reference TRBV30 and TRBJ1-1 for the parts outside the CDR3, the full variable domain is SQTIHQWPATLVQPVGSPLSLECTVEGTSNPNLYWYRQAAGRGLQLLFYSVGIGQISSEVPQNLSASRPQDRQFILSSKKLLLSDSGFYLCAWHGGGTEAFFGQGTRLTVV.

There are many counts of this clone. The chain combines TRBV7-2 with TRBJ1-2; D is unresolved. Germline CDR1 and CDR2: SGHTA and FQGNSA. Trimming stripped 0 bases from V and 8 bases from J, with 4 bases between. The CDR3 extends over 11 amino acids. This CDR3 is CASSLAGGYTF. The CDR3 coding sequence is TGTGCCAGCAGCTTAGCGGGAGGCTACACCTTC.

The table lists this clone with many counts. J is TRBJ2-1 and V is TRBV9, with TRBD2 matching over 12 bases. The CDR3 extends over 18 amino acids. V was clipped by 2 bases and J by 8 bases; unmatched bases: 14. The germline V gene encodes CDR1 SGDLS and CDR2 YYNGEE. CDR3: CASSVGASGRAVFDEQFF. The CDR3 DNA is TGTGCCAGCAGCGTGGGTGCTAGCGGGAGGGCCGTTTTCGATGAGCAGTTCTTC.

This clone was seen at least ten times. The V call is TRBV12-3 or TRBV12-4, the J call TRBJ2-7; D is unclear. Deletions cut 3 bases from V and 2 bases from J, with 8 bases between. The CDR3 is made up of 13 amino acids. CDR3 sequence reads: CASSFALTYEQYF. The CDR3 DNA reads TGTGCCAGCAGTTTCGCTTTAACCTACGAGCAGTACTTC.

Concerning this clone: A much more abundant neighbour one base away suggests this may be a read error. The rearrangement links TRBV7-9 to TRBJ1-4, with D possibly TRBD1 on 6 matching bases. Trimming stripped 1 base from V and 3 bases from J, with 12 bases between. Germline V gene sequence: CDR1 SEHNR, CDR2 FQNEAQ (reference sequence). The CDR3 covers 16 residues. The CDR3 sequence: CASSLGGGESNEKLFF. CDR3 nucleotide sequence: TGTGCCAGCAGCTTAGGTGGGGGCGAGTCTAATGAAAAACTGTTTTTT.